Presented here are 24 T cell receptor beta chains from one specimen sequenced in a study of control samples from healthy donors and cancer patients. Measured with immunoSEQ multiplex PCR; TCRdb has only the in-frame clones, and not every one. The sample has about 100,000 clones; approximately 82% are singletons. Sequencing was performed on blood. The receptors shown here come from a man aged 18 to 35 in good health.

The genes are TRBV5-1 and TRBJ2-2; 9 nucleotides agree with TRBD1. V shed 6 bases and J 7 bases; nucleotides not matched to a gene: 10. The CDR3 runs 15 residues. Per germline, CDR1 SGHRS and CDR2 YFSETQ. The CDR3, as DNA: TGCGCCAGCAACGCTGGGGACAGGGAAAACGGGGAGCTGTTTTTT. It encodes CASNAGDRENGELFF. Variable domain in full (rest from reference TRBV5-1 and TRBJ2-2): KAGVTQTPRYLIKTRGQQVTLSCSPISGHRSVSWYQQTPGQGLQFLFEYFSETQRNKGNFPGRFSGRQFSNSRSEMNVSTLELGDSALYLCASNAGDRENGELFFGEGSRLTVL.

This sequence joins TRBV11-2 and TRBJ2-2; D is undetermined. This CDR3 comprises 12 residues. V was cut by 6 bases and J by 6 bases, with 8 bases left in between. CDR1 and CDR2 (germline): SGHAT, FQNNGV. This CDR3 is CASRWISGELFF. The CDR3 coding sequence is TGTGCCAGCAGGTGGATTTCCGGGGAGCTGTTTTTT. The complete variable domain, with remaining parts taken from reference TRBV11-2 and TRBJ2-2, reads EAGVAQSPRYKIIEKRQSVAFWCNPISGHATLYWYQQILGQGPKLLIQFQNNGVVDDSQLPKDRFSAERLKGVDSTLKIQPAKLEDSAVYLCASRWISGELFFGEGSRLTVL.

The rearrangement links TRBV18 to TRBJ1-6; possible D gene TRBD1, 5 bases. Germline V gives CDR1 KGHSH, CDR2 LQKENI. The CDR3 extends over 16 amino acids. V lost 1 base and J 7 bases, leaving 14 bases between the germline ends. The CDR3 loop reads CASSPQGAGYNSPLHF. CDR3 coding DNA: TGTGCCAGCTCACCACAAGGTGCAGGGTACAATTCACCCCTCCACTTT.

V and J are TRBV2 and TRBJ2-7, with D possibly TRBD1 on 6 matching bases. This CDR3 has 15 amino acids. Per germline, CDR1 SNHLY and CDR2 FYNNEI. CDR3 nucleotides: TGTGCCAGTAGTGAGATTAGGACAGTCGCCTACGAGCAGTACGTC. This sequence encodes CASSEIRTVAYEQYV.

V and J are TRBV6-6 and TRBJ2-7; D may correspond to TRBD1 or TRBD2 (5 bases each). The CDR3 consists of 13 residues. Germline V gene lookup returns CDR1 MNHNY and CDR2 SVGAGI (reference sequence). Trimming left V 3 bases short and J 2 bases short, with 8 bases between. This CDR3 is CASSYKGPYEQYF. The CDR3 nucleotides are TGTGCCAGCAGTTATAAGGGACCCTACGAGCAGTACTTC.

The CDR3 DNA follows: TGTGCCAGCTCACCAGATGTTAGGGGGTCCACTGAAGCTTTCTTT. Protein: CASSPDVRGSTEAFF. The rearrangement uses TRBV18 and TRBJ1-1; D might be TRBD1 (6 bases). This CDR3 is 15 amino acids long. Germline V gene data show CDR1 as KGHSH and CDR2 as LQKENI. The V gene lost 2 bases and the J gene lost 4 bases, with 14 bases spanning the gap. The full variable domain, in which reference TRBV18 and TRBJ1-1 provide the parts outside the CDR3, is NAGVMQNPRHLVRRRGQEARLRCSPMKGHSHVYWYRQLPEEGLKFMVYLQKENIIDESGMPKERFSAEFPKEGPSILRIQQVVRGDSAAYFCASSPDVRGSTEAFFGQGTRLTVV.

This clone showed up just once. CDR3 sequence (DNA): TGTGCCAGCAGTGCCGGGGACCCTGAGACCCAGTACTTC. Translated, it gives CASSAGDPETQYF. The chain joins TRBV12-3 or TRBV12-4 to TRBJ2-5; D could derive from TRBD1 or TRBD2 (5 bases each). CDR3 length: 13 amino acids. V was pared by 5 bases and J by 5 bases, with 12 bases between.

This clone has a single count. CDR3 sequence reads: CASSQRQGQNYGYTF. The CDR3 region has the DNA TGTGCCAGCAGTCAACGACAGGGGCAAAACTATGGCTACACCTTC. This rearrangement joins TRBV6-5 to TRBJ1-2; TRBD1 aligns across 8 bases. CDR1 is MNHEY, CDR2 SVGAGI, per germline. The junction had 7 bases not matched to a gene; V was cut back by 5 bases and J by 2 bases. This CDR3 contains 15 residues.

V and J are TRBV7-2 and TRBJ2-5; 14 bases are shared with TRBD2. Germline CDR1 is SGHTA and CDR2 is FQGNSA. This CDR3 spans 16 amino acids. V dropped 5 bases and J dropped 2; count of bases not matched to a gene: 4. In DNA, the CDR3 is TGTGCCAGCAGCCCCCGACTAGCGGGGGGGCAAGAGACCCAGTACTTC. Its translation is CASSPRLAGGQETQYF.

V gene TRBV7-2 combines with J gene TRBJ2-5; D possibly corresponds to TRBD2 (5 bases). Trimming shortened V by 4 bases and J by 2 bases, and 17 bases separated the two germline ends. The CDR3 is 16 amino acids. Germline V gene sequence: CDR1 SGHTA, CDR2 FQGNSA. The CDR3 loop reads CASSSRTGRKQETQYF. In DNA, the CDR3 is TGTGCCAGCAGCTCAAGGACTGGCAGGAAACAAGAGACCCAGTACTTC.

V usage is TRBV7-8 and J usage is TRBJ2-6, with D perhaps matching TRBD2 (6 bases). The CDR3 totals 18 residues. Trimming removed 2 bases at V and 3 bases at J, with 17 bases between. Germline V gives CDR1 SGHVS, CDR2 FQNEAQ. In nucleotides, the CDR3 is TGTGCCAGCAGCTTAACGGGGGTTGCGTACGGTGGGGCCAACGTCCTGACTTTC. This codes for CASSLTGVAYGGANVLTF.

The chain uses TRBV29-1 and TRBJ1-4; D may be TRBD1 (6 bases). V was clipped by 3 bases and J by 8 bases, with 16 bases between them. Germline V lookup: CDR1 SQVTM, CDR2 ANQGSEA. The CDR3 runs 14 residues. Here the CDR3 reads CSVDLTGGREKLFF. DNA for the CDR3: TGCAGCGTTGATTTGACAGGAGGGAGGGAAAAACTGTTTTTT. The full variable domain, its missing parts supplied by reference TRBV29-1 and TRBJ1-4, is SAVISQKPSRDICQRGTSLTIQCQVDSQVTMMFWYRQQPGQSLTLIATANQGSEATYESGFVIDKFPISRPNLTFSTLTVSNMSPEDSSIYLCSVDLTGGREKLFFGSGTQLSVL.

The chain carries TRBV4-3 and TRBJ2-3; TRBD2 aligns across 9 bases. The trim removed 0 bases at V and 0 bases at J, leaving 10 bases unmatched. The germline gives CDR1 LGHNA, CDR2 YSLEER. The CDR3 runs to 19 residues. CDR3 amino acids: CASSQEKLAGTTSTDTQYF. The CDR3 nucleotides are TGCGCCAGCAGCCAAGAGAAGCTAGCGGGAACTACTAGCACAGATACGCAGTATTTT.

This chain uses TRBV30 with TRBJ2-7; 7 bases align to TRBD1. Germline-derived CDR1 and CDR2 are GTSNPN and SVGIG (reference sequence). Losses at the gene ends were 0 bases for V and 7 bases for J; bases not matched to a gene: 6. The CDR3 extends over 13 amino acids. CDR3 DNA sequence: TGTGCCTGGAGTGTAGGGGGCAGGGCTGAGCAGTACTTC. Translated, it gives CAWSVGGRAEQYF.

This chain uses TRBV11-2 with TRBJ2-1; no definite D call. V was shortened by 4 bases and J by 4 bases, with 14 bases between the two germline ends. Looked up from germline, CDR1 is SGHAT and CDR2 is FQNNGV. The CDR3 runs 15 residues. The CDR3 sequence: CASSSESTSYNEQFF. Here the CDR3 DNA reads TGTGCCAGCAGCTCAGAAAGCACATCTTACAATGAGCAGTTCTTC.

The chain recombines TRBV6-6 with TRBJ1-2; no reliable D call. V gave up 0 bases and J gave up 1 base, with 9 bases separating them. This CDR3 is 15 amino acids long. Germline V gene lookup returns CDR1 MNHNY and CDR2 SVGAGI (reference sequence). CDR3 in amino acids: CASSYSPEINYGYTF. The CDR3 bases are TGTGCCAGCAGTTACTCACCGGAGATTAACTATGGCTACACCTTC.

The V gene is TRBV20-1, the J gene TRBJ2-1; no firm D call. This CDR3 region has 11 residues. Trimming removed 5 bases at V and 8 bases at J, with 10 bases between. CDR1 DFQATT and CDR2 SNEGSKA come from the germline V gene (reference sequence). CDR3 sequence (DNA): TGCAGTGCTTACGATTTAGATGAGCAGTTCTTC. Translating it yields CSAYDLDEQFF.

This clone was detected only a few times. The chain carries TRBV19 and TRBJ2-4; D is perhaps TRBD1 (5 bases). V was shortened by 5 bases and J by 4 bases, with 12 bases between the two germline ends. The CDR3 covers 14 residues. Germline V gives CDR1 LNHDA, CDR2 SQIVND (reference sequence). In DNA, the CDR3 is TGTGCCAGTAGTCCAGGGATGCGAAAAAACATTCAGTACTTC. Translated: CASSPGMRKNIQYF.

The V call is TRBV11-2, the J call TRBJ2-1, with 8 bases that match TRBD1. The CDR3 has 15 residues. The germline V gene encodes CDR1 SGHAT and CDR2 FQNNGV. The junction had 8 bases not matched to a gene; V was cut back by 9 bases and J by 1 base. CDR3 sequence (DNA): TGTGCCAGTACCCAGGGGGCAGGGTCCTACAATGAGCAGTTCTTC. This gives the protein CASTQGAGSYNEQFF.

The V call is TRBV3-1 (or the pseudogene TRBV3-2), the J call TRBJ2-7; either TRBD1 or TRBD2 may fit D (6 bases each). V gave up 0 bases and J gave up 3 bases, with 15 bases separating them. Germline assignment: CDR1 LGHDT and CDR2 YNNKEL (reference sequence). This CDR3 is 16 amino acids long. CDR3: CASSQEGGNLNYEQYF. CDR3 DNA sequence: TGTGCCAGCAGCCAAGAAGGGGGGAACTTAAACTACGAGCAGTACTTC.

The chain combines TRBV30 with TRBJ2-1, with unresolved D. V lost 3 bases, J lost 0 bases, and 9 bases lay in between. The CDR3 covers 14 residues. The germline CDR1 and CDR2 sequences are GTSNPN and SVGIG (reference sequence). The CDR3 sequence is CAWRRVSSYNEQFF. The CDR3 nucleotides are TGTGCCTGGAGACGGGTGAGCTCCTACAATGAGCAGTTCTTC.

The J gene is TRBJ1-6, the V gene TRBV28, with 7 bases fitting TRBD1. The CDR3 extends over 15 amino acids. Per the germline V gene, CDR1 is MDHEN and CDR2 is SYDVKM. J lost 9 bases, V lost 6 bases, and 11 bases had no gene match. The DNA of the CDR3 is TGTGCCAGCAGACCCCTTTTACAGGGGAGTTCACCCCTCCACTTT. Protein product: CASRPLLQGSSPLHF.

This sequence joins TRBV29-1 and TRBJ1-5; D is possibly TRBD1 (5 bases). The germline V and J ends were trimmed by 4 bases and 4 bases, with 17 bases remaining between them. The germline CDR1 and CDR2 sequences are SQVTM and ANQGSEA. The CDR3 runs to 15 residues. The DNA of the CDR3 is TGCAGCGTTGCTCCCGGGGGGGTTGGGAATCAGCCCCAGCATTTT. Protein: CSVAPGGVGNQPQHF.

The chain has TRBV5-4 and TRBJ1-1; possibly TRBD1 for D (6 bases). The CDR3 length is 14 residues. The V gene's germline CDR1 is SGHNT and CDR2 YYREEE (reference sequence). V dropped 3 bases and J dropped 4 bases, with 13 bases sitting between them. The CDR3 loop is CASSSGAPVTEAFF. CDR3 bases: TGTGCCAGCAGCTCAGGGGCCCCGGTCACTGAAGCTTTCTTT. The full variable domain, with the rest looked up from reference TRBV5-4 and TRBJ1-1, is ETGVTQSPTHLIKTRGQQVTLRCSSQSGHNTVSWYQQALGQGPQFIFQYYREEENGRGNFPPRFSGLQFPNYSSELNVNALELDDSALYLCASSSGAPVTEAFFGQGTRLTVV.